The entry below gives a single T cell receptor beta chain sequence along with its context. TCRdb's copy holds only in-frame clones and misses some; the assay was immunoSEQ multiplex PCR. The data show tens of thousands of clones, less than 80% seen once. This specimen belongs to a study of blood T cell repertoires in COVID-19. The ends lost 2 bases at V and 5 bases at J; junction bases unmatched: 11. Germline lookup yields CDR1 MGHDK and CDR2 SYGVNS. The CDR3 has 18 residues. The receptor comes from a human donor in a cohort sampled during active COVID-19. The chain carries TRBV25-1 and TRBJ2-3, with TRBD2 matching 12 bases. The specimen sequenced was peripheral blood. The CDR3 DNA is TGTGCCAGCAGTGAAAGAGGCGCTAGCGGGAGGGCCGGAGATACGCAGTATTTT. As protein: CASSERGASGRAGDTQYF.